Below, one TCR beta chain is given with its context. Its antigen is still unknown. Clones were sequenced by immunoSEQ multiplex PCR, and TCRdb holds only the in-frame ones, with some missing. The repertoire consists of tens of thousands of clones, with 82% occurring once and the leading ten covering less than 25%. Germline V gene data show CDR1 as SGHAT and CDR2 as FQNNGV. The CDR3 is 17 residues long. The J segment lost 4 bases and the V segment lost 4 bases, leaving 9 bases of the junction unmatched. The sample is drawn from a study of OX40 agonist ivuxolimab in advanced cancers. Study background: Dose-escalation subjects each had hepatocellular carcinoma, melanoma, renal cell or head and neck cancer. Three patients showed partial responses: one hepatocellular carcinoma and two cutaneous melanoma cases.

Samples were taken at baseline and on day 1 of cycles 4 and 7. General study points: Averaged across samples, CD8+ T cells carried more expanded clones than CD4+ did.

The sample here was CD4+ or CD8+ T cells sorted from blood, taken in a trial of the OX40 agonist ivuxolimab. This TCR was recovered from an adult with an advanced solid tumor such as melanoma, head and neck, liver or kidney cancer. The chain joins TRBV11-2 to TRBJ2-1; TRBD2 matches 11 bases. CDR3 DNA sequence: TGTGCCAGCAGCTCCCGTTCAACTAGCGGGAGTTACAATGAGCAGTTCTTC. It codes for CASSSRSTSGSYNEQFF.